The next 16 T cell receptor beta chains were all read from a single sample in a study of beta chain features in type 1 diabetes listed by TCRdb under 2018. Broad study findings and their caveats: A moderate but significant shortening of TCRB CDR3 length was observed in type 1 diabetes patients in all four CD4+ subsets.

The protocol used for the library was the immunoSEQ multiplex PCR assay. The High Capacity cDNA Reverse Transcription Kit was used to reverse transcribe all of the isolated RNA, meaning that expressed TCRB transcripts were what got sequenced. TCRdb provides this immuneACCESS table in a form limited to in-frame rearrangements. Some clones are lacking; in checked studies, under half of them reflect an unresolved V gene, and why the rest are absent is not known. The sample contains more than 150,000 clones, approximately 10% of them found a single time. The ten largest make up around 0.7% of the sample. These TCRs are of unknown antigen specificity. Input material: central memory CD4+ T cells from blood. The receptors come from a woman in her thirties with type 1 diabetes.

This clone was counted between two and nine times. The chain is built from TRBV7-9 and TRBJ1-2, with TRBD1 identical over 10 bases. The CDR3 has 14 amino acids. Germline CDR1 is SEHNR and CDR2 is FQNEAQ (reference sequence). With 6 bases clipped from V and 7 bases from J, the junction kept 8 bases outside the gene matches. The CDR3 region is CASRSDRGTGGYTF. The CDR3 DNA follows: TGTGCCAGCAGGTCGGACAGGGGGACTGGTGGCTACACCTTC.

This clone was seen more than once but under ten times. The chain joins TRBV2 to TRBJ2-7; 8 bases are a match to TRBD1. Losses at the gene ends were 2 bases for V and 2 bases for J; bases not matched to a gene: 2. CDR1 is SNHLY, CDR2 FYNNEI, per germline. The CDR3 extends over 14 amino acids. DNA for the CDR3: TGTGCCAGCAGTGAACCCAGGGGGCCCTACGAGCAGTACTTC. Translating gives CASSEPRGPYEQYF.

This clone was counted a few times. The chain combines TRBV30 with TRBJ2-3; TRBD1 matches 9 bases. CDR1 and CDR2 (germline): GTSNPN, SVGIG (reference sequence). The V gene end was trimmed by 4 bases and the J gene end by 4 bases; junction bases not matched to a gene: 6. This CDR3 is 14 amino acids long. CDR3 protein: CAWKDRGGSDTQYF. For the CDR3, the DNA is TGTGCCTGGAAGGACAGGGGAGGATCAGATACGCAGTATTTT.

The chain recombines TRBV5-1 with TRBJ2-5, with D perhaps TRBD1 (5 bases). The CDR3 spans 16 residues. Germline CDR1 reads SGHRS; CDR2 reads YFSETQ. Trimming removed 1 base at V and 2 bases at J, with 15 bases between. CDR3 protein: CASSLLQGSEQETQYF. The DNA of the CDR3 is TGCGCCAGCAGCTTGTTGCAGGGTTCGGAGCAAGAGACCCAGTACTTC. Full variable domain (rest looked up from reference TRBV5-1 and TRBJ2-5): KAGVTQTPRYLIKTRGQQVTLSCSPISGHRSVSWYQQTPGQGLQFLFEYFSETQRNKGNFPGRFSGRQFSNSRSEMNVSTLELGDSALYLCASSLLQGSEQETQYFGPGTRLLVL.

This clone was seen repeatedly, ten times or more. This chain connects TRBV7-9 to TRBJ1-3; 7 bases are a match to TRBD1. Germline V lookup: CDR1 SEHNR, CDR2 FQNEAQ (reference sequence). Unmatched junction bases numbered 4, after V lost 5 bases and J lost 3 bases. The CDR3 spans 14 residues. CDR3 sequence: CASSAQGGGNTIYF. The CDR3 coding sequence is TGTGCCAGCAGCGCTCAGGGGGGTGGAAACACCATATATTTT. The full variable domain, rest sourced from reference TRBV7-9 and TRBJ1-3, is DTGVSQNPRHKITKRGQNVTFRCDPISEHNRLYWYRQTLGQGPEFLTYFQNEAQLEKSRLLSDRFSAERPKGSFSTLEIQRTEQGDSAMYLCASSAQGGGNTIYFGEGSWLTVV.

Comments on this clone: This may come from a read error, since a much larger clone is one base off. The rearrangement links TRBV4-1 to TRBJ1-1; 9 bases fit TRBD1. The CDR3 has 15 residues. Germline lookup yields CDR1 MGHRA and CDR2 YSYEKL. Trimming took 2 bases from V and 1 from J; bases not matched to a gene: 2. DNA for the CDR3: TGCGCCAGCAGCCAACCGGGACAGGGGAACACTGAAGCTTTCTTT. This codes for CASSQPGQGNTEAFF.

The chain uses TRBV29-1 and TRBJ2-1, with 9 bases fitting TRBD1. The germline gives CDR1 SQVTM, CDR2 ANQGSEA. This CDR3 spans 14 amino acids. V lost 6 bases and J lost 1; bases outside the gene matches: 4. CDR3 bases: TGCAGCGTAGAGGGACAGGGTTCCTACAATGAGCAGTTCTTC. This encodes CSVEGQGSYNEQFF.

The V gene is TRBV5-4, the J gene TRBJ2-5, with 8 positions matching TRBD2. The CDR3 has 15 amino acids. The ends lost 2 bases at V and 2 bases at J; junction bases unmatched: 5. Looked up from germline, CDR1 is SGHNT and CDR2 is YYREEE (reference sequence). The CDR3 region has the DNA TGTGCCAGCAGCTTAGGCGGGAGGACTCAAGAGACCCAGTACTTC. It specifies CASSLGGRTQETQYF.

The rearrangement links TRBV18 to TRBJ1-4; D gene uncertain. Germline-derived CDR1 and CDR2 are KGHSH and LQKENI. V was shortened by 3 bases and J by 1 base, with 6 bases between the two germline ends. CDR3 size: 14 residues. The CDR3 is CASSPGLTNEKLFF. For the CDR3, the DNA is TGTGCCAGCTCACCTGGACTAACTAATGAAAAACTGTTTTTT.

This clone was found a few times. The CDR3 sequence is CASSLGQLNTGELFF. CDR3 bases: TGTGCCAGCAGCTTGGGACAACTAAACACCGGGGAGCTGTTTTTT. The V gene is TRBV7-9, the J gene TRBJ2-2; weak D call: TRBD1 (6 bases). The CDR3 runs to 15 residues. V lost 3 bases to trimming and J lost 2 bases, with 10 bases between them. Germline V gene data show CDR1 as SEHNR and CDR2 as FQNEAQ (reference sequence).

This clone came up a few times. This chain connects TRBV11-2 to TRBJ2-2; D possibly corresponds to TRBD2 (6 bases). This CDR3 comprises 16 residues. Per the germline V gene, CDR1 is SGHAT and CDR2 is FQNNGV. V was trimmed by 5 bases and J by 3 bases, leaving 16 bases between them. DNA for the CDR3: TGTGCCAGCAGCGATCAGGAGAAGCGGGACACCGGGGAGCTGTTTTTT. Encoded protein: CASSDQEKRDTGELFF.

The V and J genes are TRBV28 and TRBJ1-1; 10 bases are shared with TRBD1. This CDR3 contains 14 residues. J lost 4 bases, V lost 8 bases, and 7 bases had no gene match. CDR1 and CDR2 (germline): MDHEN, SYDVKM. Here the CDR3 DNA reads TGTGCCAGCCTCCCGGGACAGGGGTTCACTGAAGCTTTCTTT. It translates to CASLPGQGFTEAFF.

This chain joins TRBV15 and TRBJ2-5; D gene uncertain. Trimming removed 4 bases from V and 5 bases from J, with 14 bases in between. This CDR3 has 14 residues. CDR1 and CDR2 from the germline V gene are LNHNV and YYDKDF (reference sequence). The CDR3 region has the DNA TGTGCCACCAGCACCTCGACTGGCGCCGAGACCCAGTACTTC. This encodes CATSTSTGAETQYF.

The table lists this clone with a few counts. This chain connects TRBV5-1 to TRBJ1-1; the D gene is possibly TRBD1 (6 bases). Germline V gene data show CDR1 as SGHRS and CDR2 as YFSETQ. The CDR3 runs to 14 residues. The germline V and J ends were trimmed by 3 bases and 4 bases, with 13 bases remaining between them. The CDR3 loop reads CASSSGRGATEAFF. The CDR3 DNA reads TGCGCCAGCAGCTCAGGCAGGGGAGCCACTGAAGCTTTCTTT.

The chain uses TRBV11-3 and TRBJ1-1; 7 nucleotides align to TRBD1. CDR3 length: 15 residues. The germline CDR1 and CDR2 sequences are SGHNT and YENEEA. V lost 3 bases, J lost 0 bases, and 4 bases stayed unmatched. The CDR3 DNA follows: TGTGCCAGCAGCTTCGGACAGGAGATGAACACTGAAGCTTTCTTT. This encodes CASSFGQEMNTEAFF.

The chain carries TRBV19 and TRBJ1-5; 7 positions agree with TRBD1. Trimming at V came to 3 bases and at J to 2 bases, leaving 16 bases not matched to a gene. CDR1 LNHDA and CDR2 SQIVND come from the germline V gene (reference sequence). CDR3 length: 19 amino acids. CDR3 in DNA: TGTGCCAGTAGTATGGCGCCAGGGGGAGTCAATTGGCGCAATCAGCCCCAGCATTTT. It specifies CASSMAPGGVNWRNQPQHF.